A selection of T cell receptor beta chains follows, all from one sample in a study of blood T cell repertoires in COVID-19. Repertoires were generated with immunoSEQ multiplex PCR, while TCRdb's copy carries only in-frame clones and drops some. Here the sample spans about 360,000 clones, 85% to 90% being singletons. Sequenced input: peripheral blood. The receptors here all came from a human donor in a cohort sampled during active COVID-19. CDR3s include the opening cysteine and the closing phenylalanine or tryptophan. The order of the fields is V gene, J gene, CDR3 protein.

v_gene: TRBV29-1
j_gene: TRBJ2-5
CDR3aa: CSVSGGGAEETQYF

v_gene: TRBV7-9
j_gene: TRBJ2-3
CDR3aa: CASSSGLASDTQYF

v_gene: TRBV6-5
j_gene: TRBJ2-1
CDR3aa: CASTKQGGGNEQFF

v_gene: TRBV19
j_gene: TRBJ2-7
CDR3aa: CASSRSGTGRYEQYF

v_gene: TRBV12-3/TRBV12-4
j_gene: TRBJ2-3
CDR3aa: CASSLGRGDTQYF

v_gene: TRBV6-5
j_gene: TRBJ1-1
CDR3aa: CASSSGGAGSTEAFF

v_gene: TRBV7-9
j_gene: TRBJ1-1
CDR3aa: CASSLGARATEVNTEAFF

v_gene: TRBV2
j_gene: TRBJ1-2
CDR3aa: CASSEALNGYPDGYTF

v_gene: TRBV30
j_gene: TRBJ2-7
CDR3aa: CAGHRDRGHWEQYF

v_gene: TRBV7-8
j_gene: TRBJ2-7
CDR3aa: CASSPSPAHYEQYF

v_gene: TRBV11-3
j_gene: TRBJ2-3
CDR3aa: CASSLSVPDTQYF

v_gene: TRBV27
j_gene: TRBJ2-7
CDR3aa: CASSLWDSSYEQYF

v_gene: TRBV5-1
j_gene: TRBJ2-5
CDR3aa: CASSLNGRGETQYF

v_gene: TRBV30
j_gene: TRBJ1-3
CDR3aa: CAAQQGTAGNTIYF

v_gene: TRBV28
j_gene: TRBJ1-2
CDR3aa: CASSRPGLVYGYTF

v_gene: TRBV5-8
j_gene: TRBJ2-3
CDR3aa: CASSLYGGTDPTDTQYF

v_gene: TRBV4-1
j_gene: TRBJ1-4
CDR3aa: CASSLRQGEKLFF

v_gene: TRBV11-2
j_gene: TRBJ2-7
CDR3aa: CASSFHFYEQYF

v_gene: TRBV29-1
j_gene: TRBJ2-1
CDR3aa: CSVVSGGYNEQFF

v_gene: TRBV21-1
j_gene: TRBJ1-6
CDR3aa: CARGRGGVNSPLHF

v_gene: TRBV30
j_gene: TRBJ1-3
CDR3aa: CAWAGEISGNTIYF

v_gene: TRBV15
j_gene: TRBJ1-1
CDR3aa: CATSRGDRETEAFF

v_gene: TRBV24-1
j_gene: TRBJ1-1
CDR3aa: CATRSFQTNEAFF

v_gene: TRBV7-2
j_gene: TRBJ1-5
CDR3aa: CASSWNRNQPQHF

v_gene: TRBV9
j_gene: TRBJ2-7
CDR3aa: CASSPRRPESRYF

v_gene: TRBV7-3
j_gene: TRBJ1-6
CDR3aa: CASSLAQGNSPLHF

v_gene: TRBV6-5
j_gene: TRBJ2-7
CDR3aa: CASSRGGQSYEQYF

v_gene: TRBV7-2
j_gene: TRBJ1-6
CDR3aa: CASSFIRGSNSPLHF

v_gene: TRBV12-2
j_gene: TRBJ2-7
CDR3aa: CASRLESGPKGSYEQYF